The entry below gives a single T cell receptor beta chain sequence along with its context. Its antigen remains unidentified. Using immunoSEQ multiplex PCR, the repertoire was profiled, and TCRdb retains in-frame clones only, with some absent. The top ten clones hold roughly 36% of a sample with approximately 640,000 clones, about 90% of them seen once. The sample comes from a study of shared clonotypes between healthy human individuals. CDR3 size: 16 residues. V was trimmed by 7 bases and J by 3 bases, leaving 18 bases between them. Germline loops: CDR1 MNHNY, CDR2 SVGAGI (reference sequence). Study-wide results and caveats: The generation probabilities recorded for non-shared clonotypes fell below those of clonotypes shared by all four donors.

The TCR originated in a man younger than 30 in good health. Some clones in this sample may be carry-over from other donors' samples. The sample was memory CD8+ T cells from PBMCs. Described subset: CD45RO+ cells pooled with CCR7-negative TemRA cells. V usage is TRBV6-6 and J usage is TRBJ2-2; D gene unclear. CDR3 nucleotide sequence: TGTGCCAGCACCCTCCGGTTGGGTGTGGACACCGGGGAGCTGTTTTTT. It is translated as CASTLRLGVDTGELFF.